This TCR beta chain appears in the sequencing data of a study of OX40 agonist ivuxolimab in advanced cancers. The overall study: The patients received agonistic anti-OX40 (CD134) antibody ivuxolimab. Under the entry rules, prior anti-PD-1, anti-PD-L1 or anti-CTLA-4 therapy was allowed, and less than 50% had some. Study-level results: At doses 0.1 to 3.0 mg/kg, CD4+ and CD8+ clones expanded.

Germline loops: CDR1 SGHRS, CDR2 YFSETQ. V was clipped by 0 bases and J by 2 bases, with 4 bases between them. CDR3 length: 13 residues. Clones were sequenced by immunoSEQ multiplex PCR, and TCRdb holds only the in-frame ones, with some missing. The table has approximately 77,000 clones, under 95% seen once; the top ten hold 1.5% to 2%. This clone appeared a few times. Its specificity is unknown. Sequenced material: CD4+ or CD8+ T cells sorted from blood, taken in a trial of the OX40 agonist ivuxolimab. The TCR originated in an adult with an advanced solid tumor such as melanoma, head and neck, liver or kidney cancer. The genes are TRBV5-1 and TRBJ2-3, with unresolved D. The DNA for the CDR3 is TGCGCCAGCAGCTTGGGGCCCACAGATACGCAGTATTTT. Its protein is CASSLGPTDTQYF.